This T cell receptor beta chain is drawn from a study of shared clonotypes between healthy human individuals (TCRdb year 2020). For the wider study: The cohort included a few men and a couple of women between 18 and 49 years of age. Per donor, three plates each were used for CD4 naive and CD4 memory, two for CD8 naive, and one for CD8 memory. To estimate repertoire size and how much clonotype sharing occurs between individuals, the study deeply sequenced the blood TCR repertoires of roughly 5 healthy adults. Libraries were prepared and TCR repertoires were sequenced by different laboratories using diverse techniques, in order to increase sequencing depth and limit assay-specific biases. Leukapheresis yielded between about 0.9 and 10 billion PBMCs per donor. Here is what the overall study found, with its caveats: Only blood was sampled, and tissue TCR repertoires likely differ from those in blood. Based on pairwise subsampling, the degree of clonotype sharing among donors was expected to be affected by sequencing depth. Naive subsets generally had larger estimated clonotype richness than memory subsets. Clonotypes shared by all four sorted-subset donors showed higher generation probabilities than non-shared clonotypes. When a handful of donors were compared, the shared fraction of clonotypes was 5% to 6.5% for naive CD4, roughly 3.4% for naive CD8, more than 2% for memory CD4, and 0.4% for memory CD8. Rarefaction of sorted-subset datasets indicated incomplete sequencing despite the large sequencing depth. The genetic and exposure-history diversity represented was limited by the small number of donors.

The donors were healthy, HIV-negative adults who had no recently reported acute infections or vaccinations. Only Caucasian adults living in Nashville, Tennessee, USA were represented among the donors. CD4+ T cells were enriched by magnetic negative selection, after which naive cells were positively selected on CD45RA and the negative fraction was taken as the memory subset. Blood was collected by leukapheresis, and PBMCs were isolated by Ficoll-Histopaque density gradient centrifugation and then cryopreserved in liquid nitrogen vapor phase. Analytical flow cytometry was used to check the purity and quantity of every magnetically sorted T cell population. From each sorted fraction, genomic DNA was isolated and quantified by UV absorbance on a Nanodrop 2000c. As to this clone: Its antigen has not been determined. Base qualities are not recorded, but no much larger clone differs from it by a single base.

TCR CDR3 regions were amplified from genomic DNA by multiplex PCR using the deep immunoSEQ assay. Extracted genomic DNA from each cell subset was spread evenly across all wells of several immunoSEQ 96-well plates, with each plate serving as a replicate. Each replicate PCR for sorted subsets received about 210 ng genomic DNA, equal to about 29,000 T cell genomes. The purified libraries were quantified using a Qubit 3.0 fluorometer, sized with a Bioanalyzer 2100, and then quantified again using the KAPA Library Quantification kit. Every immunoSEQ 96-well plate was sequenced on a separate single-read 150-cycle Illumina NextSeq 550 flow cell. The study's own analysis went as follows. Because the immunoSEQ output held only junctional sequences and lacked quality scores, the filtering could not match the filtering applied to full-length reads. To assign V/J genes and CDR3, sequences were annotated using PyIR, a Python wrapper for IgBLAST v1.9, with IMGT germline references. Reads were filtered out if the reads had weak V/J assignments (E-value above 1e-6), no CDR3, stop codons, out-of-frame junctions, or ambiguous translated residues. A V3J clonotype was defined by an identical inferred V gene, J gene, and CDR3 amino acid sequence. Percentage overlap between repertoires was computed as shared unique clonotypes divided by the size of the smaller repertoire. Richness of each repertoire was evaluated using RTK rarefaction, the Chao1 estimator, and Recon v2.1 estimates of unobserved clonotypes. OLGA was used to compute generation probabilities for all TCRbeta clonotypes that the gDNA method yielded from a handful of donors. Entries here come from immuneACCESS through TCRdb and include only in-frame sequences with V and J called. Some clones fail to appear in such tables; in the studies checked, an unresolved V gene covers under half of the shortfall, and the cause of the remainder is unknown. The V and J calls and clone size are taken from that table; D and trimming were inferred from the DNA. The sample data list roughly 700,000 clones, and 74% of these were observed just once. Less than 2% of the sample is held by the ten biggest clonotypes.

Cut back by 6 bases and 3 bases, the V and J ends lie 6 bases apart. Taken from cysteine to phenylalanine, the CDR3 has 11 residues. The kept DNA is CDR3 alone, 33 bases in frame from the first base. CDR1 and CDR2 (ENHRY, SYGVKD) derive from the germline V gene. Recombination connected TRBV10-3 to TRBJ2-7, with an unclear D gene assignment. The specimen sequenced was memory CD4+ T cells sorted from blood. The sample's cell subset or site label, decoded: CD45RA-negative fraction. This sequence originates from a woman in her 30s in good health. The DNA sequence follows: TGTGCCATCAGGAACAACTACGAGCAGTACTTC. Its amino acids are CAIRNNYEQYF.